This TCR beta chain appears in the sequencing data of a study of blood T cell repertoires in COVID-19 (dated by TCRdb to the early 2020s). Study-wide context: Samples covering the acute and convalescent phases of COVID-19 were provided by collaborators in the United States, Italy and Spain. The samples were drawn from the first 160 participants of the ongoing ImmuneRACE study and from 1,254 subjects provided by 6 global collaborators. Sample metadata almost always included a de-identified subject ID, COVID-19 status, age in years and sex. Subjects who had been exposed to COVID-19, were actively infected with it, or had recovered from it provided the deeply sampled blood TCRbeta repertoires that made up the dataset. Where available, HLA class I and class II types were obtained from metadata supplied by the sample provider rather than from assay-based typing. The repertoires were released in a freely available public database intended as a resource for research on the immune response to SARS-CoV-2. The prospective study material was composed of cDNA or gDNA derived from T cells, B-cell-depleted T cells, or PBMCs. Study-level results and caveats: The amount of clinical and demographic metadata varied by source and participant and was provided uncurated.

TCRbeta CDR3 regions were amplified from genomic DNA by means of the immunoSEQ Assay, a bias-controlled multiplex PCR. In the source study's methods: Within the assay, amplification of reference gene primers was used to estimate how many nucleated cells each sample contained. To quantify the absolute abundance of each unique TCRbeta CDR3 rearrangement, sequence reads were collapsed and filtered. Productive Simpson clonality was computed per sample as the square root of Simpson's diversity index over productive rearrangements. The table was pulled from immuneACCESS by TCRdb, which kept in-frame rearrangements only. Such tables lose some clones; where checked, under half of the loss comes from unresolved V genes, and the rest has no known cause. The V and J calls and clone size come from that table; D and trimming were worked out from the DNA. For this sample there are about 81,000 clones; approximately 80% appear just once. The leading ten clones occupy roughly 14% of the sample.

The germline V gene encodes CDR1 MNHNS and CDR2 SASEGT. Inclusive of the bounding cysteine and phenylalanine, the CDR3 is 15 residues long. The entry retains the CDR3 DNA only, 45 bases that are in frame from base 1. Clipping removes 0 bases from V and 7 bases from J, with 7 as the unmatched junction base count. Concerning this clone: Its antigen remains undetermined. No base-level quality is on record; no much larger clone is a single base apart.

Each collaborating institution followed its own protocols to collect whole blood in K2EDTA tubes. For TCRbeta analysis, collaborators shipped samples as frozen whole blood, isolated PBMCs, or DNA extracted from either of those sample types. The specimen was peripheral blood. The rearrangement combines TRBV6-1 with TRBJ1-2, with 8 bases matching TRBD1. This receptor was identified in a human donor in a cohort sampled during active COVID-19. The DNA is TGTGCCAGCAGTGAAGCGCTTCAGGGGGCTGCTGGCTACACCTTC. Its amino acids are CASSEALQGAAGYTF.